One and the same sample provided the 22 T cell receptor beta chains below, sequenced in a study of blood T cell repertoires in COVID-19. Some clones are missing from TCRdb's copy, which holds only in-frame ones; the method was immunoSEQ multiplex PCR. The table includes 250,000 to 300,000 clones, approximately 90% detected once. The sequenced sample was peripheral blood. These receptors were obtained from a man between 35 and 55 years old with acute or convalescent COVID-19.

The chain uses TRBV5-1 and TRBJ1-6, with D possibly matching TRBD1 (6 bases). The CDR3 has 15 residues. V was clipped by 0 bases and J by 8 bases, with 12 bases between them. Germline CDR1 is SGHRS and CDR2 is YFSETQ. The CDR3 DNA sequence: TGCGCCAGCAGCTTGGCGGCAGGGGCATATTCACCCCTCCACTTT. Translation gives CASSLAAGAYSPLHF.

The rearrangement joins TRBV19 to TRBJ2-1; tentatively, D is TRBD1 (6 bases). V lost 9 bases to trimming and J lost 1 base, with 22 bases between them. CDR1 LNHDA and CDR2 SQIVND come from the germline V gene (reference sequence). This CDR3 has 17 residues. CDR3 sequence reads: CASPKRQGRGSYNEQFF. The CDR3 DNA reads TGTGCCAGCCCCAAACGACAAGGAAGGGGGTCCTACAATGAGCAGTTCTTC.

The J gene is TRBJ2-7, the V gene TRBV19; D is unresolved. The V gene lost 8 bases and the J gene lost 7 bases, with 9 bases spanning the gap. Germline V gene sequence: CDR1 LNHDA, CDR2 SQIVND (reference sequence). The CDR3 covers 10 residues. The CDR3 loop is CASGTREQYF. DNA for the CDR3: TGTGCCAGTGGAACGAGGGAGCAGTACTTC. The full variable domain, completed using reference TRBV19 and TRBJ2-7, is DGGITQSPKYLFRKEGQNVTLSCEQNLNHDAMYWYRQDPGQGLRLIYYSQIVNDFQKGDIAEGYSVSREKKESFPLTVTSAQKNPTAFYLCASGTREQYFGPGTRLTVT.

The CDR3 DNA is TGTGCCACCAGCAGAGGACAGGGGGCGATGGCTTTCTTT. It translates to CATSRGQGAMAFF. This chain links TRBV15 with TRBJ1-1; TRBD1 matches at 10 bases. V was pared by 1 base and J by 11 bases, with 4 bases of the junction left unmatched. CDR1 and CDR2 from the germline V gene are LNHNV and YYDKDF (reference sequence). The CDR3 is 13 residues long.

This clone was counted between two and nine times. V is TRBV6-5 and J is TRBJ1-1; D is uncertain. The CDR3 extends over 15 amino acids. V was shortened by 0 bases and J by 5 bases, with 13 bases between the two germline ends. Germline assignment: CDR1 MNHEY and CDR2 SVGAGI. CDR3 sequence: CASSYSIPEETEAFF. DNA of the CDR3: TGTGCCAGCAGTTACTCTATTCCGGAGGAAACTGAAGCTTTCTTT.

The chain joins TRBV15 to TRBJ2-7; 8 bases agree with TRBD2. The CDR3 totals 15 residues. Germline V gives CDR1 LNHNV, CDR2 YYDKDF (reference sequence). Germline trimming cut 0 bases from V and 0 bases from J; bases unmatched to any gene: 1. CDR3 sequence (DNA): TGTGCCACCAGCAGAGAGGCGGGGGGCTCCTACGAGCAGTACTTC. It codes for CATSREAGGSYEQYF.

The chain employs TRBV5-4 and TRBJ1-2; unclear D gene. The CDR3 contains 15 residues. Germline assignment: CDR1 SGHNT and CDR2 YYREEE (reference sequence). Trimming cost V 0 bases and J 5 bases, with 14 bases left between them. In nucleotides, the CDR3 is TGTGCCAGCAGCTTGGATGGTCGCCCCAGTTATGGCTACACCTTC. Translated: CASSLDGRPSYGYTF.

In its sample, this clone was seen once. The rearrangement joins TRBV2 to TRBJ1-2; D is unclear. With 0 bases removed from V and 4 bases from J, the gap between germline ends came to 9 bases. This CDR3 spans 14 amino acids. CDR1 is SNHLY and CDR2 is FYNNEI in the germline V gene. The chain's CDR3 is CASSEAMGGYGYTF. For the CDR3, the DNA is TGTGCCAGCAGTGAAGCGATGGGAGGCTATGGCTACACCTTC.

The chain has TRBV3-1 (or the pseudogene TRBV3-2) and TRBJ2-1; 9 bases match TRBD1. This CDR3 is built from 18 residues. J was trimmed by 6 bases and V by 4 bases; bases with no gene match: 16. CDR1 and CDR2 from the germline V gene are LGHDT and YNNKEL (reference sequence). CDR3 nucleotides: TGTGCCAGCAGCCTTCGGTCCTCCCGGGACAGGGAGTTCAATGAGCAGTTCTTC. Its protein is CASSLRSSRDREFNEQFF.

V usage is TRBV10-3 and J usage is TRBJ2-1; 13 bases fit TRBD2. This CDR3 has 16 residues. Looked up from germline, CDR1 is ENHRY and CDR2 is SYGVKD. The junction had 7 bases not matched to a gene; V was cut back by 6 bases and J by 5 bases. In DNA form, the CDR3 reads TGTGCCATCAGCAATTCGACTAGCGGGGGGAACAATGAGCAGTTCTTC. Translating it yields CAISNSTSGGNNEQFF.

The chain links TRBV7-9 to TRBJ2-2, with 7 bases matching TRBD2. Germline assignment: CDR1 SEHNR and CDR2 FQNEAQ (reference sequence). V dropped 3 bases and J dropped 9; count of bases not matched to a gene: 4. This CDR3 is 13 amino acids long. The CDR3 here is CASSFGGTRELFF. Here the CDR3 DNA reads TGTGCCAGCAGCTTCGGGGGGACGCGGGAGCTGTTTTTT.

This clone was picked up one time. The chain is built from TRBV6-5 and TRBJ2-3, with D possibly being TRBD2 (5 bases). This CDR3 contains 14 residues. CDR1 is MNHEY, CDR2 SVGAGI, per germline. Trimming shortened V by 7 bases and J by 3 bases, and 14 bases separated the two germline ends. The CDR3 sequence: CASKILPGTDTQYF. The CDR3 DNA reads as TGTGCCAGCAAGATTCTACCGGGGACAGATACGCAGTATTTT.

This clone is a singleton in its sample. The chain uses TRBV19 and TRBJ2-1, with 9 bases matching TRBD2. V was clipped by 5 bases and J by 0 bases; unmatched bases: 5. Germline CDR1 and CDR2: LNHDA and SQIVND (reference sequence). The CDR3 totals 16 residues. The CDR3 loop reads CASSSLAGNSYNEQFF. The CDR3 DNA reads TGTGCCAGTAGTTCTCTAGCGGGGAACTCCTACAATGAGCAGTTCTTC.

The rearrangement uses TRBV3-1 (or the pseudogene TRBV3-2) and TRBJ2-7, with TRBD1 identical over 10 bases. Germline assignment: CDR1 LGHDT and CDR2 YNNKEL (reference sequence). This CDR3 contains 14 residues. J lost 5 bases, V lost 2 bases, and 3 bases had no gene match. CDR3 loop: CASSQRDRGNEQYF. CDR3 coding DNA: TGTGCCAGCAGCCAAAGGGACAGGGGCAACGAGCAGTACTTC.

The V gene is TRBV30, the J gene TRBJ1-3; TRBD1 matches at 7 bases. This CDR3 has 15 residues. Trimming cost V 2 bases and J 2 bases; bases outside gene matches: 6. Looked up from germline, CDR1 is GTSNPN and CDR2 is SVGIG (reference sequence). The CDR3 here is CAWSPTGITGNTIYF. CDR3 coding DNA: TGTGCCTGGAGTCCGACAGGGATTACTGGAAACACCATATATTTT.

CDR3 nucleotides: TGCAGTGCTAGTAGGGGCATCTACACTGAAGCTTTCTTT. Protein sequence: CSASRGIYTEAFF. V and J are TRBV20-1 and TRBJ1-1; D possibly corresponds to TRBD1 (5 bases). In germline, CDR1 is DFQATT, CDR2 SNEGSKA (reference sequence). Trimming took off 3 bases at V and 3 bases at J, with 11 bases between the two ends. There are 13 residues in the CDR3.

The chain couples TRBV19 to TRBJ1-1; maybe TRBD1 (6 bases). The CDR3 length is 14 residues. V gave up 3 bases and J gave up 6 bases, with 14 bases separating them. In germline, CDR1 is LNHDA, CDR2 SQIVND (reference sequence). The CDR3 sequence: CASSILLWTAEAFF. CDR3 nucleotide sequence: TGTGCCAGTAGTATTCTCCTGTGGACAGCTGAAGCTTTCTTT.

J is TRBJ2-7 and V is TRBV6-5; 7 bases fit TRBD1. The CDR3 length is 13 residues. Losses at the gene ends were 7 bases for V and 3 bases for J; bases not matched to a gene: 6. Germline CDR1 and CDR2: MNHEY and SVGAGI. The chain's CDR3 is CASKPGQFYEQYF. CDR3 nucleotides: TGTGCCAGCAAACCGGGACAGTTCTACGAGCAGTACTTC.

The chain links TRBV19 to TRBJ2-6, with D possibly TRBD1 on 5 matching bases. CDR3 size: 18 residues. Germline V lookup: CDR1 LNHDA, CDR2 SQIVND (reference sequence). Trimming stripped 7 bases from V and 1 base from J, with 20 bases between. CDR3 sequence (DNA): TGTGCCAGTACCCTGCAAGGGGCTACAGCTTCTGGGGCCAACGTCCTGACTTTC. As protein: CASTLQGATASGANVLTF.

This chain joins TRBV5-6 and TRBJ2-1, with D perhaps TRBD2 (5 bases). The CDR3 covers 18 residues. The germline V and J ends were trimmed by 4 bases and 0 bases, with 20 bases remaining between them. The germline V gene encodes CDR1 SGHDT and CDR2 YYEEEE. The CDR3 sequence is CASSPTLVGYSSYNEQFF. The DNA of the CDR3 is TGTGCCAGCAGCCCCACACTAGTCGGATATAGCTCCTACAATGAGCAGTTCTTC.

This chain uses TRBV5-4 with TRBJ2-7, with a weak D call TRBD2 (6 bases). CDR3 length equals 15 residues. CDR1 is SGHNT, CDR2 YYREEE, per germline (reference sequence). Trimming stripped 5 bases from V and 0 bases from J, with 15 bases between. In DNA, the CDR3 is TGTGCCAGCAGTCACGGAGGGGCCCACTCCTACGAGCAGTACTTC. As protein: CASSHGGAHSYEQYF.

The V call is TRBV30, the J call TRBJ1-2, with D perhaps matching TRBD1 (6 bases). The germline V and J ends were trimmed by 2 bases and 5 bases, with 18 bases remaining between them. Germline assignment: CDR1 GTSNPN and CDR2 SVGIG (reference sequence). The CDR3 has 15 residues. The CDR3 reads CAWSILAGANYGYTF. In DNA form, the CDR3 reads TGTGCCTGGAGTATCTTGGCAGGGGCCAATTATGGCTACACCTTC.